Below, 29 T cell receptor beta chains from the same sample are listed, as sequenced in a study of T cell changes during pregnancy in multiple sclerosis. Repertoires were generated with immunoSEQ multiplex PCR, while TCRdb's copy carries only in-frame clones and drops some. This sample carries about 59,000 clones, 93% of them seen once, and the ten largest clones take roughly 2.7%. Sequencing used CD8+ T cells from peripheral blood mononuclear cells, obtained in the third trimester of pregnancy. The source is a female donor with multiple sclerosis, enrolled in a pregnancy study.

CDR3 loop: CASSPSRVGTEAFF. CDR3 DNA: TGCGCCAGCAGCCCATCCCGGGTAGGCACTGAAGCTTTCTTT. The V call is TRBV5-1, the J call TRBJ1-1; D gene uncertain. The germline V gene encodes CDR1 SGHRS and CDR2 YFSETQ. CDR3 length: 14 residues. V lost 4 bases and J 4 bases, leaving 14 bases between the germline ends.

J is TRBJ2-5 and V is TRBV6-5, with a tentative D call TRBD1 (6 bases). TRBJ2-7 explains the end of the DNA better; the J call may be wrong. The CDR3 runs to 15 residues. Germline-derived CDR1 and CDR2 are MNHEY and SVGAGI. The CDR3 reads CASSPDITTGNEQYF. For the CDR3, the DNA is TGTGCCAGCAGCCCCGACATTACCACAGGGAACGAGCAGTACTTC.

This clone has just one count. This chain joins TRBV12-5 and TRBJ2-3; TRBD1 is a possible D gene (6 bases). CDR1 and CDR2 from the germline V gene are LGHNT and FRNRAP. CDR3 size: 15 residues. V lost 1 base, J lost 3 bases, and 11 bases lay in between. This CDR3 is CASGLAIRGTDTQYF. The CDR3 DNA is TGTGCTAGTGGTTTGGCCATTAGGGGGACAGATACGCAGTATTTT. Complete variable domain (other parts from reference TRBV12-5 and TRBJ2-3): DARVTQTPRHKVTEMGQEVTMRCQPILGHNTVFWYRQTMMQGLELLAYFRNRAPLDDSGMPKDRFSAEMPDATLATLKIQPSEPRDSAVYFCASGLAIRGTDTQYFGPGTRLTVL.

V usage is TRBV23-1 and J usage is TRBJ2-1; perhaps TRBD1 as D (5 bases). Being an ORF, TRBV23-1 has a function that is uncertain. CDR3 size: 16 residues. V was cut by 2 bases and J by 0 bases, with 11 bases left in between. The DNA of the CDR3 is TGCGCCAGCAGTCAAGGGGCGCTAAGCTCCTACAATGAGCAGTTCTTC. Its translation is CASSQGALSSYNEQFF.

The rearrangement uses TRBV19 and TRBJ1-3, with 9 bases aligning to TRBD1. From germline, CDR1 is LNHDA and CDR2 SQIVND (reference sequence). CDR3 length equals 16 residues. V was pared by 5 bases and J by 2 bases, with 7 bases of the junction left unmatched. The CDR3 DNA reads as TGTGCCAGTAGTTCTTTACAGGGGGCCACTGGAAACACCATATATTTT. Residues: CASSSLQGATGNTIYF.

The chain uses TRBV9 and TRBJ2-1; 12 nucleotides align to TRBD2. V dropped 3 bases and J dropped 6; count of bases not matched to a gene: 4. The CDR3 is made up of 15 amino acids. Germline V gene lookup returns CDR1 SGDLS and CDR2 YYNGEE. The CDR3 reads CASSGLAGGSNEQFF. CDR3 nucleotides: TGTGCCAGCAGCGGGCTAGCGGGAGGGAGCAATGAGCAGTTCTTC.

The rearrangement uses TRBV5-6 and TRBJ2-2; TRBD2 agrees at 15 bases. CDR1 and CDR2 from the germline V gene are SGHDT and YYEEEE. The CDR3 has 18 residues. V trimming: 6 bases; J trimming: 2 bases; junction bases outside the gene matches: 8. CDR3 protein: CASTSWGLAGGNTGELFF. The DNA of the CDR3 is TGTGCCAGCACCTCTTGGGGACTAGCGGGAGGTAACACCGGGGAGCTGTTTTTT.

There are a few counts of this clone. V gene TRBV30 combines with J gene TRBJ1-1; a weak D match, TRBD1 (5 bases). Trimming took 3 bases from V and 4 from J, leaving 6 bases between them. The germline gives CDR1 GTSNPN, CDR2 SVGIG (reference sequence). The CDR3 totals 11 residues. The CDR3 spells CAWRTATEAFF. The CDR3 DNA reads TGTGCCTGGAGGACAGCCACTGAAGCTTTCTTT.

The chain combines TRBV7-3 with TRBJ2-1; D gene ambiguous. Trimming shortened V by 6 bases and J by 6 bases, and 9 bases separated the two germline ends. From germline, CDR1 is SGHTA and CDR2 FQGTGA. CDR3 size: 12 residues. DNA for the CDR3: TGTGCCAGCAGGTCACCTAGCAATGAGCAGTTCTTC. Protein sequence: CASRSPSNEQFF.

The chain joins TRBV6-4 to TRBJ2-3; D may be TRBD2 (6 bases). In germline, CDR1 is MRHNA, CDR2 SNTAGT. The CDR3 extends over 15 amino acids. V shed 4 bases and J shed 2 bases, with 13 bases lying between them. The CDR3 loop reads CASSASSANTDTQYF. Here the CDR3 DNA reads TGTGCCAGCAGTGCTTCTAGCGCTAACACAGATACGCAGTATTTT.

The chain has TRBV29-1 and TRBJ1-2; D call uncertain. V shed 0 bases and J shed 7 bases, with 3 bases lying between them. The CDR3 has 10 amino acids. Germline V gives CDR1 SQVTM, CDR2 ANQGSEA. For the CDR3, the DNA is TGCAGCGTTGAAGACATTGGCTACACCTTC. This sequence encodes CSVEDIGYTF.

The chain uses TRBV30 and TRBJ2-7; D might be TRBD1 (5 bases). V was pared by 1 base and J by 5 bases, with 6 bases between. The CDR3 extends over 11 amino acids. Germline assignment: CDR1 GTSNPN and CDR2 SVGIG (reference sequence). The CDR3 here is CAWSEGNEQYF. CDR3 coding DNA: TGTGCCTGGAGTGAGGGGAACGAGCAGTACTTC.

The chain couples TRBV6-1 to TRBJ1-1; no clear D. The CDR3 loop spans 17 amino acids. Germline V lookup: CDR1 MNHNS, CDR2 SASEGT. Trimming shortened V by 1 base and J by 3 bases, and 18 bases separated the two germline ends. This CDR3 reads CASSEESRVLRYTEAFF. CDR3 in DNA: TGTGCCAGCAGTGAAGAGAGCAGAGTATTGCGGTACACTGAAGCTTTCTTT.

CDR3 sequence reads: CASSQTVGLAGDNEQFF. The CDR3 nucleotides are TGTGCCAGCAGCCAAACAGTAGGACTAGCGGGAGACAATGAGCAGTTCTTC. The chain joins TRBV13 to TRBJ2-1, with 13 bases identical to TRBD2. The CDR3 is made up of 17 amino acids. With 5 bases clipped from V and 5 bases from J, the junction kept 9 bases outside the gene matches. The germline CDR1 and CDR2 sequences are PRHDT and FYEKMQ (reference sequence).

The chain recombines TRBV27 with TRBJ1-5; 10 bases line up with TRBD1. Germline trimming cut 5 bases from V and 9 bases from J; bases unmatched to any gene: 10. This CDR3 contains 15 residues. Germline CDR1 is MNHEY and CDR2 is SMNVEV (reference sequence). The CDR3 DNA is TGTGCCAGCAGTACCGGGACAGGGGATTTGGCGCCCCAGCATTTT. Its protein is CASSTGTGDLAPQHF.

This chain connects TRBV2 to TRBJ2-3, with TRBD2 matching 7 bases. This CDR3 region has 16 residues. Germline V gene sequence: CDR1 SNHLY, CDR2 FYNNEI. J was trimmed by 4 bases and V by 4 bases; bases with no gene match: 11. The CDR3 here is CASSVGGSGSSDTQYF. The DNA for the CDR3 is TGTGCCAGCAGTGTTGGCGGGAGTGGGTCATCAGATACGCAGTATTTT.

The gene calls are TRBV11-2 and TRBJ1-2; D is undetermined. Germline CDR1 SGHAT, CDR2 FQNNGV. V was trimmed by 8 bases and J by 0 bases, leaving 10 bases between them. This CDR3 is built from 13 residues. In nucleotides, the CDR3 is TGTGCCAGCCTTCCCCCTTCTAACTATGGCTACACCTTC. This encodes CASLPPSNYGYTF.

V is TRBV5-1 and J is TRBJ1-1; 8 bases align to TRBD1. The length of the CDR3 is 15 residues. Germline assignment: CDR1 SGHRS and CDR2 YFSETQ. J was trimmed by 0 bases and V by 0 bases; bases with no gene match: 1. CDR3 in DNA: TGCGCCAGCAGCTTGGGACAGGGGTTGAACACTGAAGCTTTCTTT. Its translation is CASSLGQGLNTEAFF.

This clone was recorded once. The chain combines TRBV6-4 with TRBJ2-3, with 7 bases matching TRBD1. Germline lookup yields CDR1 MRHNA and CDR2 SNTAGT. This CDR3 comprises 15 residues. V lost 5 bases, J lost 4 bases, and 9 bases stayed unmatched. CDR3 in amino acids: CASSLFEGGADTQYF. The CDR3, as DNA: TGTGCCAGCAGTCTCTTCGAAGGGGGCGCAGATACGCAGTATTTT.

The CDR3 loop reads CATSTGYGWTDTQYF. For the CDR3, the DNA is TGTGCCACCTCTACCGGGTATGGGTGGACAGATACGCAGTATTTT. The V and J genes are TRBV19 and TRBJ2-3; D remains ambiguous. The CDR3 contains 15 residues. Germline CDR1 LNHDA, CDR2 SQIVND (reference sequence). V gave up 10 bases and J gave up 3 bases, with 20 bases separating them.

The chain has TRBV5-1 and TRBJ1-1; a weak D match, TRBD1 (6 bases). Germline V gives CDR1 SGHRS, CDR2 YFSETQ. The CDR3 is made up of 13 amino acids. Trimming took 0 bases from V and 5 from J, leaving 8 bases between them. The DNA for the CDR3 is TGCGCCAGCAGCTTGGGAGGGGGTACTGAAGCTTTCTTT. It encodes CASSLGGGTEAFF.

This clone showed up just once. The CDR3 region is CASSAGYGEQFF. CDR3 bases: TGTGCCAGCAGCGCAGGGTATGGTGAGCAGTTCTTC. The chain has TRBV9 and TRBJ2-1; maybe TRBD1 (5 bases). Trimming took off 3 bases at V and 9 bases at J, with 10 bases between the two ends. The CDR3 covers 12 residues. Per the germline V gene, CDR1 is SGDLS and CDR2 is YYNGEE.

The J gene is TRBJ2-5, the V gene TRBV7-2, with 7 bases lining up with TRBD1. Germline CDR1 and CDR2: SGHTA and FQGNSA. The CDR3 sequence is 13 residues long. J lost 4 bases, V lost 5 bases, and 4 bases had no gene match. Written as DNA, the CDR3 is TGTGCCAGCAGCCCCCGACAGGGAGAGACCCAGTACTTC. Translating it yields CASSPRQGETQYF.

This rearrangement joins TRBV6-5 to TRBJ2-1; TRBD1 matches at 7 bases. The length of the CDR3 is 15 residues. The trim removed 0 bases at V and 8 bases at J, leaving 7 bases unmatched. Germline V lookup: CDR1 MNHEY, CDR2 SVGAGI. In DNA form, the CDR3 reads TGTGCCAGCAGTTACTCTTTGCAAGGGGGCGATGAGCAGTTCTTC. This codes for CASSYSLQGGDEQFF.

The chain couples TRBV30 to TRBJ1-4, with a possible D match to TRBD1 (6 bases). The germline CDR1 and CDR2 sequences are GTSNPN and SVGIG (reference sequence). This CDR3 comprises 14 residues. The ends were cut back, 1 base at V and 5 bases at J, with 11 bases in the middle. CDR3 coding DNA: TGTGCCTGGAGTGGACAGGCATTAAATGAAAAACTGTTTTTT. It specifies CAWSGQALNEKLFF.

This chain uses TRBV21-1 with TRBJ2-6; TRBD1 was called by the table and not checked on the DNA. TRBV21-1 is recorded as a pseudogene. The CDR3 has 16 amino acids. CDR3 amino acids: CASSKEGTEGANVLTF. The CDR3 coding sequence is TGTGCCAGCAGCAAAGAAGGGACAGAAGGGGCCAACGTCCTGACTTTC.

The chain has TRBV6-4 and TRBJ2-3; D is undetermined. Germline V lookup: CDR1 MRHNA, CDR2 SNTAGT. The CDR3 contains 15 residues. Trimming shortened V by 3 bases and J by 2 bases, and 12 bases separated the two germline ends. CDR3 sequence (DNA): TGTGCCAGCAGTGAGTCGACTGGATACACAGATACGCAGTATTTT. Protein product: CASSESTGYTDTQYF.

The chain has TRBV30 and TRBJ1-4; tentatively, D is TRBD1 (6 bases). Germline V gene lookup returns CDR1 GTSNPN and CDR2 SVGIG (reference sequence). V gave up 1 base and J gave up 7 bases, with 16 bases separating them. The CDR3 consists of 15 residues. This chain's CDR3 is CAWSGLGGVAEKLFF. The CDR3 DNA follows: TGTGCCTGGAGTGGATTAGGGGGGGTGGCTGAAAAACTGTTTTTT.

The chain uses TRBV27 and TRBJ1-5, with D possibly TRBD1 on 5 matching bases. Germline-derived CDR1 and CDR2 are MNHEY and SMNVEV (reference sequence). V dropped 3 bases and J dropped 6 bases, with 9 bases sitting between them. The CDR3 consists of 13 residues. The CDR3 reads CASSFQGGQPQHF. CDR3 in DNA: TGTGCCAGCAGTTTTCAGGGTGGTCAGCCCCAGCATTTT.